Presented here are 12 T cell receptor beta chains from one specimen sequenced in a study of T cells after yellow fever vaccination. TCRdb independently ran MiXCR on the 5' RACE reads; one entry per CDR3 protein. The sample records over 200,000 distinct CDR3 sequences, roughly 6.2% being singletons. The material sequenced was CD4+ T cells sorted from PBMCs, taken on the day of the yellow fever booster vaccination. The receptors shown here come from a man in his thirties or forties who received the YFV17D yellow fever vaccine.

V usage is TRBV18 and J usage is TRBJ2-1; D remains unclear. Per germline, CDR1 KGHSH and CDR2 LQKENI. V gave up 4 bases and J gave up 8 bases, with 9 bases separating them. CDR3 length equals 12 residues. Here the CDR3 DNA reads TGTGCCAGCTCACACGCTCAATATGAGCAGTTCTTC. It codes for CASSHAQYEQFF. Full variable domain (missing parts from reference TRBV18 and TRBJ2-1): NAGVMQNPRHLVRRRGQEARLRCSPMKGHSHVYWYRQLPEEGLKFMVYLQKENIIDESGMPKERFSAEFPKEGPSILRIQQVVRGDSAAYFCASSHAQYEQFFGPGTRLTVL.

The chain couples TRBV12-3 or TRBV12-4 to TRBJ1-1; possibly TRBD1 for D (5 bases). The length of the CDR3 is 14 residues. V was clipped by 5 bases and J by 4 bases, with 14 bases between them. Here the CDR3 reads CASSPRDRSTEAFF. As DNA, the CDR3 is TGTGCCAGCAGTCCCAGGGACCGGTCCACTGAAGCTTTCTTT.

This chain joins TRBV5-1 and TRBJ2-7; D possibly corresponds to TRBD1 (5 bases). V lost 0 bases to trimming and J lost 3 bases, with 10 bases between them. CDR1 and CDR2 (germline): SGHRS, YFSETQ. CDR3 length equals 14 residues. CDR3 in amino acids: CASSLEAGFYEQYF. The CDR3 nucleotides are TGCGCCAGCAGCTTGGAAGCAGGGTTCTACGAGCAGTACTTC.

The sample holds many counts of this clonotype. The chain carries TRBV20-1 and TRBJ2-7, with 7 bases aligning to TRBD2. CDR3 length: 12 amino acids. Trimming took 0 bases from V and 7 from J; bases not matched to a gene: 3. Germline V gene sequence: CDR1 DFQATT, CDR2 SNEGSKA (reference sequence). This CDR3 is CSARDLGGEQYF. CDR3 DNA: TGCAGTGCTAGAGATCTGGGGGGGGAGCAGTACTTC.

The chain links TRBV9 to TRBJ2-3; D possibly uses TRBD1 or TRBD2 (5 bases each). The CDR3 consists of 15 residues. Trimming removed 3 bases at V and 4 bases at J, with 15 bases between. Germline loops: CDR1 SGDLS, CDR2 YYNGEE. The CDR3 loop is CASSAGTARADTQYF. In DNA, the CDR3 is TGTGCCAGCAGCGCAGGGACCGCCCGGGCAGATACGCAGTATTTT. Drawing the rest from reference TRBV9 and TRBJ2-3, the complete variable domain is DSGVTQTPKHLITATGQRVTLRCSPRSGDLSVYWYQQSLDQGLQFLIQYYNGEERAKGNILERFSAQQFPDLHSELNLSSLELGDSALYFCASSAGTARADTQYFGPGTRLTVL.

This clonotype has ten or more counts. The chain uses TRBV6-2 or TRBV6-3 and TRBJ2-3; D gene unclear. This CDR3 is built from 14 residues. Between the trimmed V and J ends, which lost 0 bases and 5 bases, there was a span of 9 bases. Germline V gives CDR1 MNHEY, CDR2 SVGEGT. The CDR3 loop is CASSYSSFEDTQYF. The CDR3 DNA follows: TGTGCCAGCAGTTACTCGAGTTTTGAAGATACGCAGTATTTT.

The table lists this clonotype with many counts. This sequence joins TRBV28 and TRBJ2-5, with D perhaps TRBD1 or TRBD2 (5 bases each). V was clipped by 3 bases and J by 3 bases, with 8 bases between them. This CDR3 is 13 amino acids long. The germline gives CDR1 MDHEN, CDR2 SYDVKM. As DNA, the CDR3 is TGTGCCAGCAGTTTCGGGGCCAAAGAGACCCAGTACTTC. Its translation is CASSFGAKETQYF.

The chain combines TRBV20-1 with TRBJ2-1, with D hard to call. Germline-derived CDR1 and CDR2 are DFQATT and SNEGSKA (reference sequence). Trimming cost V 0 bases and J 4 bases, with 7 bases left between them. The CDR3 runs to 13 residues. CDR3 amino acids: CSARELNYNEQFF. CDR3 sequence (DNA): TGCAGTGCTAGAGAACTAAATTACAATGAGCAGTTCTTC.

This clonotype was recorded at least ten times. DNA for the CDR3: TGTGCCACAAACCGGGACAGGGGTAATGAAAAACTGTTTTTT. It translates to CATNRDRGNEKLFF. This sequence joins TRBV15 and TRBJ1-4; 10 bases map to TRBD1. V dropped 9 bases and J dropped 4; count of bases not matched to a gene: 5. This CDR3 comprises 14 residues. Germline values: CDR1 LNHNV, CDR2 YYDKDF (reference sequence).

This clonotype was seen ten or more times. The gene calls are TRBV14 and TRBJ2-3; no reliable D call. V was clipped by 3 bases and J by 9 bases, with 7 bases between them. Looked up from germline, CDR1 is SGHDN and CDR2 is FVKESK. This CDR3 is 11 amino acids long. CDR3 protein: CASSHGWTQYF. The CDR3 coding sequence is TGTGCCAGCAGCCACGGGTGGACGCAGTATTTT.

This clonotype has a count of ten or more. The V and J genes are TRBV20-1 and TRBJ2-7; 12 bases line up with TRBD2. V trimming: 4 bases; J trimming: 9 bases; junction bases outside the gene matches: 10. Germline loops: CDR1 DFQATT, CDR2 SNEGSKA (reference sequence). The CDR3 length is 14 residues. In DNA, the CDR3 is TGCAGTGCTACTCTGACTAGCGGGAGACTAGCGCAGTACTTC. This encodes CSATLTSGRLAQYF.

This clonotype has a count of ten or more. This chain joins TRBV20-1 and TRBJ2-3; D is undetermined. The CDR3 totals 12 residues. The V end was cut by 3 bases, the J end by 2 bases, with 6 bases between. Germline V gene data show CDR1 as DFQATT and CDR2 as SNEGSKA (reference sequence). DNA for the CDR3: TGCAGTGCTAGCCCCCACACAGATACGCAGTATTTT. Its translation: CSASPHTDTQYF.